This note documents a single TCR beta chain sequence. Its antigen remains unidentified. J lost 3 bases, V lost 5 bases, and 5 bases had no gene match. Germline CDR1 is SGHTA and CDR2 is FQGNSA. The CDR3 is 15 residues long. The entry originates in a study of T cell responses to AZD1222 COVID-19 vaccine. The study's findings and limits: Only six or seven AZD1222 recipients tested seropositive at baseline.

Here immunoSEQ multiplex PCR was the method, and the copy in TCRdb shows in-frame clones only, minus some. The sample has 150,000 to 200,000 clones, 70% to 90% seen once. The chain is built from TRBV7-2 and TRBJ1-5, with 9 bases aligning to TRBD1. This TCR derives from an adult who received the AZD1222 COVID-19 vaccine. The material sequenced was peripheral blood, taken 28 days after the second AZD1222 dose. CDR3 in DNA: TGTGCCAGCAGCCGCGGGACAGGGATCAATCAGCCCCAGCATTTT. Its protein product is CASSRGTGINQPQHF.